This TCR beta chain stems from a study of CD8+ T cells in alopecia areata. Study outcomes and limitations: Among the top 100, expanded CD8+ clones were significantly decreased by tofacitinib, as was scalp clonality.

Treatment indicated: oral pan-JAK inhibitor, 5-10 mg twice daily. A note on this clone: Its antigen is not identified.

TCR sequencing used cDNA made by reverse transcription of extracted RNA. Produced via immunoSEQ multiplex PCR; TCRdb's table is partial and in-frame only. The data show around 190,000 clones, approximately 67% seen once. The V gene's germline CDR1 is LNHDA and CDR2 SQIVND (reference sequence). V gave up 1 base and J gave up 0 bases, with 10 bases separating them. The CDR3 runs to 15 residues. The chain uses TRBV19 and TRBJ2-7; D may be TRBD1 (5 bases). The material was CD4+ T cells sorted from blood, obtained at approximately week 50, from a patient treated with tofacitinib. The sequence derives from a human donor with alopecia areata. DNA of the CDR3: TGTGCCAGTAGTATAGGAGTGACAGCCTCCTACGAGCAGTACTTC. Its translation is CASSIGVTASYEQYF.